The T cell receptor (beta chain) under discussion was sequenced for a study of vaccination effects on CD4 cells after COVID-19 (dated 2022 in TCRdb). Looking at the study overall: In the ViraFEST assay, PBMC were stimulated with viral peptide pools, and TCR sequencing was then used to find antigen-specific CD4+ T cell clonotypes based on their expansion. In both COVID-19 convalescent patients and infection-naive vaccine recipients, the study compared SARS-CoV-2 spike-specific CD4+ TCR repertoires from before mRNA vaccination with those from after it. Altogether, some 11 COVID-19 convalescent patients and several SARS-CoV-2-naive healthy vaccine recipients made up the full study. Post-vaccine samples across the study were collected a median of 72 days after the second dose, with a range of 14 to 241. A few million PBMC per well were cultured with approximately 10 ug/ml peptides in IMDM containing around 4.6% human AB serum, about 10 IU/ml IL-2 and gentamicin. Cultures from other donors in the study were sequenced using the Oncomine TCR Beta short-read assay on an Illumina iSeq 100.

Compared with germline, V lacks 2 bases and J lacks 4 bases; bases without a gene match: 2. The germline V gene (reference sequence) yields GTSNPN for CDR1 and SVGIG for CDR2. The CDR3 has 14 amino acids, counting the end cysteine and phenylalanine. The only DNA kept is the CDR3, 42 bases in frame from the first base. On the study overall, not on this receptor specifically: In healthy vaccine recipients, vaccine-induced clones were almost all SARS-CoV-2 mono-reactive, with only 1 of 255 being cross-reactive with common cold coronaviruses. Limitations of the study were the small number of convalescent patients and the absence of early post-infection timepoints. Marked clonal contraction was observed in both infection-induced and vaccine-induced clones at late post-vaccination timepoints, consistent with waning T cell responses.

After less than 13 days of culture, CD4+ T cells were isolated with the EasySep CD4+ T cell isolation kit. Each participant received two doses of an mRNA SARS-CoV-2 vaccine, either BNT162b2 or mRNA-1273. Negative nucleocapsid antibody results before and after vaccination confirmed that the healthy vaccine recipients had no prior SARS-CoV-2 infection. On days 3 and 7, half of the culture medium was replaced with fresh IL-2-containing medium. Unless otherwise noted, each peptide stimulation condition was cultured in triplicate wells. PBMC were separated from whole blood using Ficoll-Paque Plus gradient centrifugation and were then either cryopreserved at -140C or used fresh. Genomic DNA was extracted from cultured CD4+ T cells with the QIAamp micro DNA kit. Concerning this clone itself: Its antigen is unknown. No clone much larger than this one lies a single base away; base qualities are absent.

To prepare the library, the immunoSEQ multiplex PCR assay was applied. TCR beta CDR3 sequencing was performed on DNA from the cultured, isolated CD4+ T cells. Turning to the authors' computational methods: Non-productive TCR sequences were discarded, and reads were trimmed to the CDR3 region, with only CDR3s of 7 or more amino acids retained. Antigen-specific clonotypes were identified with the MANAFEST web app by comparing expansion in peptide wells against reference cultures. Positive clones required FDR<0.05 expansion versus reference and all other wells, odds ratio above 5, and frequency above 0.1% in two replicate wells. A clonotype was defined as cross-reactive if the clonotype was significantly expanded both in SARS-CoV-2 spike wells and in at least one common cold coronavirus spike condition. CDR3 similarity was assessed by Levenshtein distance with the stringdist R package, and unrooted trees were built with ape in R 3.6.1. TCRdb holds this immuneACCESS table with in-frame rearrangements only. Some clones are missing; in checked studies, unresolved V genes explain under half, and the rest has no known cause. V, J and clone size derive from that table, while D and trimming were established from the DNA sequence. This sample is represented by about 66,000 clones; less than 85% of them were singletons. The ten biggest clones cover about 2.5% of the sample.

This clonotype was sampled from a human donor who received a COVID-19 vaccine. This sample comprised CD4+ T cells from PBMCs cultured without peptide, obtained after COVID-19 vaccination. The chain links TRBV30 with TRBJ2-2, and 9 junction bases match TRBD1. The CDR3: CAWSSTGGTGELFF. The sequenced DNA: TGTGCCTGGAGTTCGACAGGGGGCACCGGGGAGCTGTTTTTT.